The 13 T cell receptor beta chains below all came from one sample that was sequenced in a study of blood T cells in healthy people across ages. Primed by a sample-barcoded 5' primer and a J-beta primer mix, a second PCR proceeded for about 7 to 11 cycles. TCRdb called the 5' RACE reads again in MiXCR, with one record for every CDR3 protein. The sample carries almost 1 million distinct CDR3 sequences, 51% recorded once. The sequenced sample was blood. The origin of the receptors is a woman aged 55-75 years in good health.

The chain joins TRBV16 to TRBJ2-1; tentatively, D is TRBD2 (7 bases). V shed 0 bases and J shed 6 bases, with 15 bases lying between them. The CDR3 has 16 residues. Per germline, CDR1 KGHSY and CDR2 FQNENV. This CDR3 is CASSQSKGRGANEQFF. In DNA, the CDR3 is TGTGCCAGCAGCCAATCGAAGGGCCGGGGGGCCAATGAGCAGTTCTTC.

This clonotype has more than one count but fewer than ten. V is TRBV3-1 and J is TRBJ2-3; 15 bases line up with TRBD2. Trimming at V came to 1 base and at J to 10 bases, leaving 6 bases not matched to a gene. Germline V gene sequence: CDR1 LGHDT, CDR2 YNNKEL (reference sequence). The CDR3 runs 16 residues. CDR3 sequence (DNA): TGTGCCAGCAGCCAAGCGGGGACTAGCGGGAGGTCAGCGCAGTATTTT. Its translation: CASSQAGTSGRSAQYF.

The chain has TRBV14 and TRBJ1-1; D is uncertain. Trimming removed 4 bases from V and 1 base from J, with 10 bases in between. Germline-derived CDR1 and CDR2 are SGHDN and FVKESK. This CDR3 has 14 amino acids. The CDR3 coding sequence is TGTGCCAGCAGCCCCCGATGGGGGAACACTGAAGCTTTCTTT. Translated: CASSPRWGNTEAFF.

J is TRBJ1-4 and V is TRBV27; D gene unclear. Looked up from germline, CDR1 is MNHEY and CDR2 is SMNVEV (reference sequence). V dropped 2 bases and J dropped 2 bases, with 3 bases sitting between them. The CDR3 totals 13 residues. The chain's CDR3 is CASSLATNEKLFF. CDR3 bases: TGTGCCAGCAGTTTAGCCACTAATGAAAAACTGTTTTTT.

The genes are TRBV28 and TRBJ2-3; 12 nucleotides line up with TRBD2. Trimming cost V 3 bases and J 1 base; bases outside gene matches: 11. The CDR3 has 19 amino acids. The germline CDR1 and CDR2 sequences are MDHEN and SYDVKM. The CDR3 here is CASSFLRTSGTTGTDTQYF. CDR3 coding DNA: TGTGCCAGCAGTTTCCTTCGGACTAGCGGGACAACTGGCACAGATACGCAGTATTTT.

CDR3 sequence (DNA): TGCAGTGCTAGTTCTACGGTGGTGGGCTACGAGCAGTACTTC. This codes for CSASSTVVGYEQYF. The chain has TRBV20-1 and TRBJ2-5; D is unclear. The J call may be in error: the DNA end matches TRBJ2-7 better. CDR3 length: 14 amino acids. Germline CDR1 reads DFQATT; CDR2 reads SNEGSKA (reference sequence).

This clonotype occurred a few times. The rearrangement joins TRBV18 to TRBJ2-3; maybe TRBD2 (6 bases). The CDR3 contains 18 residues. Per germline, CDR1 KGHSH and CDR2 LQKENI. V lost 3 bases and J lost 8, with 27 bases in between. Here the CDR3 reads CASSPVASGPGRMTTQYF. DNA for the CDR3: TGTGCCAGCTCACCCGTCGCCTCAGGGCCGGGGAGGATGACTACGCAGTATTTT.

V usage is TRBV20-1 and J usage is TRBJ2-1; D remains unclear. The DNA matches TRBJ2-7 better at its end, which makes the J call doubtful. The CDR3 spans 12 residues. CDR1 DFQATT and CDR2 SNEGSKA come from the germline V gene (reference sequence). As DNA, the CDR3 is TGCAGTGCTAGAGATCCAGGCCGGGAGCAGTACTTC. It encodes CSARDPGREQYF.

In this sample, this clonotype turned up a few times. The chain is built from TRBV29-1 and TRBJ2-5, with 11 bases matching TRBD2. Germline values: CDR1 SQVTM, CDR2 ANQGSEA. V trimming: 7 bases; J trimming: 4 bases; junction bases outside the gene matches: 5. The CDR3 sequence is 13 residues long. This chain's CDR3 is CSGGTSGSETQYF. Written as DNA, the CDR3 is TGCAGCGGTGGGACTAGCGGATCAGAGACCCAGTACTTC. The full variable domain, completed using reference TRBV29-1 and TRBJ2-5, is SAVISQKPSRDICQRGTSLTIQCQVDSQVTMMFWYRQQPGQSLTLIATANQGSEATYESGFVIDKFPISRPNLTFSTLTVSNMSPEDSSIYLCSGGTSGSETQYFGPGTRLLVL.

This clonotype showed up just a few times. V and J are TRBV27 and TRBJ2-7, with a tentative D call TRBD1 (5 bases). The CDR3 length is 15 residues. Germline lookup yields CDR1 MNHEY and CDR2 SMNVEV (reference sequence). Trimming removed 4 bases from V and 5 bases from J, with 18 bases in between. The CDR3 is CASSWQGAWPNEQYF. DNA of the CDR3: TGTGCCAGCAGTTGGCAGGGCGCCTGGCCCAACGAGCAGTACTTC.

The sample holds a few counts of this clonotype. The V call is TRBV6-1, the J call TRBJ2-1, with D perhaps matching TRBD2 (5 bases). Trimming cost V 4 bases and J 8 bases, with 6 bases left between them. The germline gives CDR1 MNHNS, CDR2 SASEGT. CDR3 size: 11 residues. The CDR3 sequence is CASSGGYEQFF. In DNA form, the CDR3 reads TGTGCCAGCAGTGGAGGGTATGAGCAGTTCTTC.

V is TRBV28 and J is TRBJ2-2; D is unclear. CDR3 length: 13 amino acids. Deletions cut 7 bases from V and 6 bases from J, with 12 bases between. The germline CDR1 and CDR2 sequences are MDHEN and SYDVKM. The CDR3 bases are TGTGCCAGCAATCTGGAAGTCCCCGGGGAGCTGTTTTTT. Translating it yields CASNLEVPGELFF.

V and J are TRBV4-3 and TRBJ2-4; D is possibly TRBD2 (6 bases). The J call may be in error: the DNA end matches TRBJ2-7 better. Germline assignment: CDR1 LGHNA and CDR2 YSLEER. The CDR3 has 16 amino acids. CDR3 DNA sequence: TGCGCCAGCAGCCAAGGCCGCCGGGACTTGTCCTACGAGCAGTACTTC. Translated, it gives CASSQGRRDLSYEQYF.